This TCR beta chain appears in the sequencing data of a study of TIL therapy for anti-PD-1-resistant metastatic lung cancer. Overall study context: Progressing patients received lymphodepletion, expanded TIL infusion and IL-2. Tumors had a median PD-L1 proportion score of about 6.6%.

Sequencing used immunoSEQ v3. TCRdb's table, derived via immunoSEQ multiplex PCR, lists solely in-frame clones and lacks some. The data show more than 45,000 clones, around 70% seen once. Sample time point: pre-treatment sample, taken before nivolumab and TIL therapy. Per the germline V gene, CDR1 is MDHEN and CDR2 is SYDVKM. V lost 6 bases and J 7 bases, leaving 16 bases between the germline ends. The CDR3 runs 13 residues. The source of this sequence is a person aged 25 to 80 with non-small cell lung cancer. This rearrangement joins TRBV28 to TRBJ2-7; D is unclear. Source: blood, taken at baseline. The CDR3 region has the DNA TGTGCCAGCAGACCCTGGGCTAGTGAGGAGCAGTACTTC. The encoded protein is CASRPWASEEQYF.